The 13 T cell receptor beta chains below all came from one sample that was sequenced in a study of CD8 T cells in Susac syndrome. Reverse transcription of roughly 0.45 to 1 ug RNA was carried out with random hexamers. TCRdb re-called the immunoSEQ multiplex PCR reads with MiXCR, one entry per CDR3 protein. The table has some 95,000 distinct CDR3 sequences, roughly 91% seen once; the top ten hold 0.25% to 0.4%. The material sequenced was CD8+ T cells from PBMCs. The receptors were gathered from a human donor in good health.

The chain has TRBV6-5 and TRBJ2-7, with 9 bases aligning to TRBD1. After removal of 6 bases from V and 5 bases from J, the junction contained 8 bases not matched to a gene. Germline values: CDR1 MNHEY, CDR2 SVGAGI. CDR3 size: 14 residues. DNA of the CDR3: TGTGCCAGCAGCCTGGACAGGGGCCTTCACGAGCAGTACTTC. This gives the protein CASSLDRGLHEQYF.

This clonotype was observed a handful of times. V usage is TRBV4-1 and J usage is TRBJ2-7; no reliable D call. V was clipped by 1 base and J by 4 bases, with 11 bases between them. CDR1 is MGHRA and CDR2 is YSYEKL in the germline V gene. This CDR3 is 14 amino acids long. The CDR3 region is CASSQGNPPYEQYF. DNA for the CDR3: TGCGCCAGCAGCCAAGGTAACCCCCCTTACGAGCAGTACTTC.

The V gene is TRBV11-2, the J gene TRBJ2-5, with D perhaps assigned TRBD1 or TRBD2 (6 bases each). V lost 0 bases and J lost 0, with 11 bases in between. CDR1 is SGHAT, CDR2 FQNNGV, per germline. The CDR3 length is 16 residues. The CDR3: CASSLELGGNQETQYF. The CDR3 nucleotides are TGTGCCAGCAGCTTAGAATTAGGGGGGAACCAAGAGACCCAGTACTTC.

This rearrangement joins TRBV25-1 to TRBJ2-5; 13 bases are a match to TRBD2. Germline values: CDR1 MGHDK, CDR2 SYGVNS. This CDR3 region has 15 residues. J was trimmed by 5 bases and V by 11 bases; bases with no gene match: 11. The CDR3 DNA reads TGTGCCTGCGAATCGGGACTAGCGGGGTTTGAGACCCAGTACTTC. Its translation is CACESGLAGFETQYF.

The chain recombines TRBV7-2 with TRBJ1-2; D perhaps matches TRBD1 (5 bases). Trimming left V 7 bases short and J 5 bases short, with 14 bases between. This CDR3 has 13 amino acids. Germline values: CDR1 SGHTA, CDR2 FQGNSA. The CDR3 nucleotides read TGTGCCAGCACCCTGGGGGGGTGGTATGGCTACACCTTC. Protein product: CASTLGGWYGYTF. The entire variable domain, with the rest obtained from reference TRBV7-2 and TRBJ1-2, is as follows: GAGVSQSPSNKVTEKGKDVELRCDPISGHTALYWYRQSLGQGLEFLIYFQGNSAPDKSGLPSDRFSAERTGGSVSTLTIQRTQQEDSAVYLCASTLGGWYGYTFGSGTRLTVV.

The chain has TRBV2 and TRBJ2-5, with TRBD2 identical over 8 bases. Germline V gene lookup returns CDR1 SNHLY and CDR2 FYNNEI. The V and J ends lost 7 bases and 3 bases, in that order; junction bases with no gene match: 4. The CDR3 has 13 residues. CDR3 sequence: CASTGGGEETQYF. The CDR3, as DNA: TGTGCCAGCACGGGGGGGGGAGAAGAGACCCAGTACTTC.

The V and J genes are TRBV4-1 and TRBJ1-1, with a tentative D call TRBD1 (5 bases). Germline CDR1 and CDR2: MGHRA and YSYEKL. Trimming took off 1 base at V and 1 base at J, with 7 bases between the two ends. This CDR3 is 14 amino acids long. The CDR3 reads CASSQVGQNTEAFF. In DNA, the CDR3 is TGCGCCAGCAGCCAAGTCGGACAGAACACTGAAGCTTTCTTT.

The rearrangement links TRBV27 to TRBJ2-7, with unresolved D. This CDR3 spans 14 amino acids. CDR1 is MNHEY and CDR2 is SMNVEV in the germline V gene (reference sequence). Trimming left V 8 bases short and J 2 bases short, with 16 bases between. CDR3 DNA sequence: TGTGCCAGCTCGGCGGCGTCCCCTCCCTACGAGCAGTACTTC. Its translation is CASSAASPPYEQYF.

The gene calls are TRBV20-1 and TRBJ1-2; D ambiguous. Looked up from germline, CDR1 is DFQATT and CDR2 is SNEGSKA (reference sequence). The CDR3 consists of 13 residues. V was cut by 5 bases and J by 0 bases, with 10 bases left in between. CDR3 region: CSARDTANYGYTF. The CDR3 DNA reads TGCAGTGCTCGCGACACCGCTAACTATGGCTACACCTTC.

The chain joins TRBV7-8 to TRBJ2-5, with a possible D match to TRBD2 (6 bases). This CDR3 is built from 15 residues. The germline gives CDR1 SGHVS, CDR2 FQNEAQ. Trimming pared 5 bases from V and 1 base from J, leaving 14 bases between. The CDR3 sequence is CASSPPGGFQETQYF. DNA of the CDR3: TGTGCCAGCAGCCCCCCCGGGGGTTTCCAAGAGACCCAGTACTTC. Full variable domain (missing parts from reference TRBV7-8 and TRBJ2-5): GAGVSQSPRYKVAKRGQDVALRCDPISGHVSLFWYQQALGQGPEFLTYFQNEAQLDKSGLPSDRFFAERPEGSVSTLKIQRTQQEDSAVYLCASSPPGGFQETQYFGPGTRLLVL.

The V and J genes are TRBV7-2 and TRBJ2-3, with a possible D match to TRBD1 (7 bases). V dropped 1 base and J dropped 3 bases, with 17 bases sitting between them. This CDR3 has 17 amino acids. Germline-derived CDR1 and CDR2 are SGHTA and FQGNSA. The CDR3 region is CASSLGRRGERTDTQYF. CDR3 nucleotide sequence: TGTGCCAGCAGCTTAGGGCGCAGGGGGGAACGTACAGATACGCAGTATTTT.

CDR3 amino acids: CASSLELASDTQYF. CDR3 bases: TGTGCCAGCAGCTTAGAGTTAGCGTCAGATACGCAGTATTTT. The chain carries TRBV13 and TRBJ2-3; D possibly corresponds to TRBD2 (5 bases). CDR1 is PRHDT, CDR2 FYEKMQ, per germline (reference sequence). V dropped 1 base and J dropped 4 bases, with 9 bases sitting between them. There are 14 residues in the CDR3.

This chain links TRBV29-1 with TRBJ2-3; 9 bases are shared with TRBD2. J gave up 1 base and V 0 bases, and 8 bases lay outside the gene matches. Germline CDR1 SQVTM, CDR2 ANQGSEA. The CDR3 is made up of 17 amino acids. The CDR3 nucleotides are TGCAGCGTTGAAGATCCATCGGCTAGCGGGGGCACAGATACGCAGTATTTT. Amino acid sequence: CSVEDPSASGGTDTQYF.